The rows below give T cell receptor beta chains drawn from one sample of a study of tumor and adjacent non-tumor tissue in lung cancer. TCRdb reprocessed the multiplex PCR reads with MiXCR, giving one entry per CDR3 protein. The repertoire holds under 150,000 distinct CDR3 sequences, around two thirds seen once, with about 18% in the top ten. The sequencing input was lung tumor tissue. These receptors came from a man in his 60s with small cell lung cancer. Each CDR3 is given with its conserved first and last residue. The order of the fields is D gene, CDR3 length, clone size, V gene, J gene, CDR3 DNA, CDR3 protein. A D gene is named only where the DNA matches it firmly. The listing skips clone size in some rows; elsewhere it reads once, few, many or a size class.

d_call: .; cdr3_length: 15; clone_size: .; v_call: TRBV11-1; j_call: TRBJ2-1; cdr3_nt: TGTGCCTGCAGCATTGGACTCCCGACTCTCGGTGAGCAGTTCTTC; cdr3_aa: CACSIGLPTLGEQFF
d_call: TRBD2; cdr3_length: 15; clone_size: .; v_call: TRBV4-2; j_call: TRBJ2-2; cdr3_nt: TGTATCAGCAAACTAGCGGGAGATGATAGCGGGGAGCTGTTTTTT; cdr3_aa: CISKLAGDDSGELFF
d_call: TRBD2; cdr3_length: 14; clone_size: .; v_call: TRBV11-2; j_call: TRBJ2-1; cdr3_nt: TGTGCCAACAGCCCACTAGCGGGACGGGGTGAGCAGTTCTTC; cdr3_aa: CANSPLAGRGEQFF
d_call: TRBD1; cdr3_length: 15; clone_size: .; v_call: TRBV4-1; j_call: TRBJ2-1; cdr3_nt: TGCGCCATCAGCCGCCGACAGGGGGAAAGGGGTGAGCAGTTCTTC; cdr3_aa: CAISRRQGERGEQFF
d_call: .; cdr3_length: 15; clone_size: .; v_call: TRBV11-2; j_call: TRBJ1-1; cdr3_nt: TGTGCTAGCAGCTTCGGAGGCCTGTCGAACACTGAAGCTTTCTTT; cdr3_aa: CASSFGGLSNTEAFF
d_call: .; cdr3_length: 14; clone_size: .; v_call: TRBV11-2; j_call: TRBJ1-1; cdr3_nt: TGTGCCAACAGCTTAGTTGGGAGGCGTACAGCAGCTTTCTTT; cdr3_aa: CANSLVGRRTAAFF
d_call: .; cdr3_length: 14; clone_size: few; v_call: TRBV28; j_call: TRBJ1-2; cdr3_nt: TGTGCCAGCAGTTTATCGGGCAGGGTGGGTGGCTACACCTTC; cdr3_aa: CASSLSGRVGGYTF
d_call: TRBD1; cdr3_length: 15; clone_size: .; v_call: TRBV28; j_call: TRBJ1-1; cdr3_nt: TGTGCCAGCAGTTCACCGGGACAGGGGGACACTGAAGCTTTCTTT; cdr3_aa: CASSSPGQGDTEAFF
d_call: TRBD1; cdr3_length: 18; clone_size: .; v_call: TRBV5-1; j_call: TRBJ2-7; cdr3_nt: TGCGCCAGCAGCTTGACCCCCGGGACAGTGGGGGTAACCTACGATCAGTACTTC; cdr3_aa: CASSLTPGTVGVTYDQYF
d_call: TRBD1; cdr3_length: 14; clone_size: few; v_call: TRBV24-1; j_call: TRBJ1-5; cdr3_nt: TGTGCCACCAGTGCCACAGGGGTGCATCAGCCCCAGCATTTT; cdr3_aa: CATSATGVHQPQHF
d_call: .; cdr3_length: 15; clone_size: .; v_call: TRBV5-1; j_call: TRBJ2-7; cdr3_nt: TGCGCCAGCAGCTCGGGACCAGCGGTAGTGTACGAGCAGTACTTC; cdr3_aa: CASSSGPAVVYEQYF
d_call: TRBD2; cdr3_length: 14; clone_size: .; v_call: TRBV29-1; j_call: TRBJ2-3; cdr3_nt: TGCAGCGTTGACGGCGGGAGGAGCAAAGATACGCAGTATTTT; cdr3_aa: CSVDGGRSKDTQYF
d_call: .; cdr3_length: 16; clone_size: .; v_call: TRBV28; j_call: TRBJ2-2; cdr3_nt: TGTGCCGGCAGCCCGGCCCGGAGTTCAGGACCCGGGGAGCTGTTTTTT; cdr3_aa: CAGSPARSSGPGELFF
d_call: .; cdr3_length: 16; clone_size: many; v_call: TRBV12-3/TRBV12-4; j_call: TRBJ2-7; cdr3_nt: TGTGCCAGCACCCTCGCGAGTGCAGGAAGCTCCTACGAGCAGTACTTC; cdr3_aa: CASTLASAGSSYEQYF
d_call: .; cdr3_length: 13; clone_size: once; v_call: TRBV11-3; j_call: TRBJ1-1; cdr3_nt: TGTGCCAGCAGTTTAGAAGGAGGGGCTGAAGCTTTCTTT; cdr3_aa: CASSLEGGAEAFF
d_call: TRBD2; cdr3_length: 16; clone_size: many; v_call: TRBV12-3/TRBV12-4; j_call: TRBJ2-1; cdr3_nt: TGTGCCAGCAGTACTAATAGCGGGAGAGGCGACAATGAGCAGTTCTTC; cdr3_aa: CASSTNSGRGDNEQFF
d_call: .; cdr3_length: 15; clone_size: .; v_call: TRBV12-3/TRBV12-4; j_call: TRBJ1-5; cdr3_nt: TGTGCCAGCAGGTTACAGAGTTTTTTCGATCAGCCCCAGCATTTT; cdr3_aa: CASRLQSFFDQPQHF